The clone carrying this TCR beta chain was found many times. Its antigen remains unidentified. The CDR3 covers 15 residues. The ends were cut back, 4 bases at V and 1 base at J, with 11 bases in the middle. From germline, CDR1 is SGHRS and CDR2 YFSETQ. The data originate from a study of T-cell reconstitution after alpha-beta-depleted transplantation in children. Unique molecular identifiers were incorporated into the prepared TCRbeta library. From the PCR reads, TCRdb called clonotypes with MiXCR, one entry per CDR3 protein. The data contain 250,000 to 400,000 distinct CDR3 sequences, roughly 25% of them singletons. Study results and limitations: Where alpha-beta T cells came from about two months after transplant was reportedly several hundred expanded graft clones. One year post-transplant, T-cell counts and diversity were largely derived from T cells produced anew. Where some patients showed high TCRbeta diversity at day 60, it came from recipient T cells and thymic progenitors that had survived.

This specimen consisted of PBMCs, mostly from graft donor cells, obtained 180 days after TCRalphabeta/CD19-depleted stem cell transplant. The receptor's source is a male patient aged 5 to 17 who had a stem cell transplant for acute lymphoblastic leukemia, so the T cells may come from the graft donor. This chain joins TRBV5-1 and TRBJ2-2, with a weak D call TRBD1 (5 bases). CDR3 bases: TGCGCCAGCAGCCACAGGACGGTGAACACCGGGGAGCTGTTTTTT. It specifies CASSHRTVNTGELFF.